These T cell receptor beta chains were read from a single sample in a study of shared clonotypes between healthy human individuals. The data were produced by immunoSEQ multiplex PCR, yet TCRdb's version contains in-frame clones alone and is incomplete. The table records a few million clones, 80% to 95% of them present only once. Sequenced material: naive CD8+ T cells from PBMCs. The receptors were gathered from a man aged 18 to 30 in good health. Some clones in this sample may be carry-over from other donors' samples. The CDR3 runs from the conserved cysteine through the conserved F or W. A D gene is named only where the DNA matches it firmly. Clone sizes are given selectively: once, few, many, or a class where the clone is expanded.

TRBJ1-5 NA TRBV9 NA TGTGCCAGCAGCGTAGATGGGGTCAGCAATCAGCCCCAGCATTTT CASSVDGVSNQPQHF
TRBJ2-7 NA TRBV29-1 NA TGCAGCGCCTTTATCAGGGGACTCGGAAGCTCCTACGAGCAGTACTTC CSAFIRGLGSSYEQYF
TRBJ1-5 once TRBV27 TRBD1 TGTGCCAGCAGTTTGAGGGACAGGGGACAGCCCCAGCATTTT CASSLRDRGQPQHF
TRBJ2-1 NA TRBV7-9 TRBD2 TGTGCCAGCAGCTTAGGGACTAGAAATGAGCAGTTCTTC CASSLGTRNEQFF
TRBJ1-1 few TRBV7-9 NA TGTGCCAGCGATTGGGGGGAGGTTCCTGAAGCTTTCTTT CASDWGEVPEAFF
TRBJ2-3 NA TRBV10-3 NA TGTGCCATCAGACGACCGGGGGAAGATACGCAGTATTTT CAIRRPGEDTQYF
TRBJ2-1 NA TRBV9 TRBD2 TGTGCCAGCAGCACCCGGGTAGCGGGAGTCGGTGAGCAGTTCTTC CASSTRVAGVGEQFF
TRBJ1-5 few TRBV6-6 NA TGTGCCAGCAGTTACAGGGGTCCTCAGCCCCAGCATTTT CASSYRGPQPQHF
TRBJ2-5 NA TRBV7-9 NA TGTGCCAGCAGCGACTTTGGAGGGTTAAGGGAGACCCAGTACTTC CASSDFGGLRETQYF
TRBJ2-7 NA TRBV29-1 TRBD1 TGCAGCATCTACAGGGGCTACGAGCAGTACTTC CSIYRGYEQYF
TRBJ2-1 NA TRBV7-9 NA TGTGCCAGCAGCTTAAACGGTCTAAGATACAATGAGCAGTTCTTC CASSLNGLRYNEQFF
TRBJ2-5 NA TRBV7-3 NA TGTGCCAGCAGCTTAACGGGGCAGGCCGGAGTGACCCAGTACTTC CASSLTGQAGVTQYF
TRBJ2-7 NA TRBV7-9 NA TGTGCCAGCAGCTTAACGGGTAGATACTACGAGCAGTACTTC CASSLTGRYYEQYF
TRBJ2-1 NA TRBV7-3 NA TGTGCCAGCAGCTTAGCGGCGGGGTCCTACAATGAGCAGTTCTTC CASSLAAGSYNEQFF
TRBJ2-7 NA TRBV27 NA TGTGCCAGCAGTTTATACGCAGGGAGCCTGGGGGTCAGGGACGAGCAGTACTTC CASSLYAGSLGVRDEQYF
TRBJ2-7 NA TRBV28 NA TGTGCCAGCAGTTCCCACGGATACGAGCAGTACTTC CASSSHGYEQYF
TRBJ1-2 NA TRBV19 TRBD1 TGTGCCAGTAGAGTGGACAGGGACTATGGCTACACCTTC CASRVDRDYGYTF
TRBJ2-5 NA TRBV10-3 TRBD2 TGTGCCATCAGTGAAGGGCTAGCGGGAGGATTGGAAGAGACCCAGTACTTC CAISEGLAGGLEETQYF
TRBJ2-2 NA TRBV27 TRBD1 TGTGCCAGCAGTTTAACCCCCGACAGGGTTCTTTGGGAGCTGTTTTTT CASSLTPDRVLWELFF
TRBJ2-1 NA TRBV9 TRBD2 TGTGCCAGCAGCGGACAGAGTAGCGGGAGTTACAATGAGCAGTTCTTC CASSGQSSGSYNEQFF
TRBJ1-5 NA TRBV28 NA TGTGCCAGCAGTTTCTCCTGGGGGGGTTTCGGAAATCAGCCCCAGCATTTT CASSFSWGGFGNQPQHF
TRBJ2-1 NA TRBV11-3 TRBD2 TGTGCCAGCAGCTTAGGGACTAGCTATAAGTTGATGGACAATGAGCAGTTCTTC CASSLGTSYKLMDNEQFF
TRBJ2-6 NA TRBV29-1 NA TGCAGCGTTTTGGGGCTCACGGGGGCCAACGTCCTGACTTTC CSVLGLTGANVLTF
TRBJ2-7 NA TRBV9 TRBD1 TGTGCCAGCAGCGTTACCGGGACAGGGTTTCCCCATCGCTACGAGCAGTACTTC CASSVTGTGFPHRYEQYF
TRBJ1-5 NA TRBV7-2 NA TGTGCCAGCAGCTTAAACTCGGGGGTGAATCAGCCCCAGCATTTT CASSLNSGVNQPQHF
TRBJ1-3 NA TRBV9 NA TGTGCCAGCAGCGTAGGGAGGGACCGCTCTGGAAACACCATATATTTT CASSVGRDRSGNTIYF
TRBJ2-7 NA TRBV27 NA TGTGCCAGCAGTTTGCCCCCTTTGGGGAGTCCCTACGAGCAGTACTTC CASSLPPLGSPYEQYF
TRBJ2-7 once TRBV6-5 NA TGTGCCAGCAGTCCGACGGGAGAGCAGTACTTC CASSPTGEQYF
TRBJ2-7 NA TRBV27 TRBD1 TGTGCCAGCAGTCTACCACCCGACAGGGGGCCATCCTACGAGCAGTACTTC CASSLPPDRGPSYEQYF
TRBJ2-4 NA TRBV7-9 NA TGTGCCAGCAGCTCGCGGCAGATACACATTCAGTACTTC CASSSRQIHIQYF
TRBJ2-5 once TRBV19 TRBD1 TGTGCCAGTAGTATTAGGGGACAGAACCAAGAGACCCAGTACTTC CASSIRGQNQETQYF
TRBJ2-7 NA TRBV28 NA TGTGCCAGCACAGAAGGCTACGAGCAGTACTTC CASTEGYEQYF
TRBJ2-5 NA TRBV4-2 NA TGTGCCAGCAGCCAAGATCTGCCCAATCAAGAGACCCAGTACTTC CASSQDLPNQETQYF
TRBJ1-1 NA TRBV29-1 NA TGCAGCGTTGAAGACGGGGGTAGGCTAGCTTTCTTT CSVEDGGRLAFF
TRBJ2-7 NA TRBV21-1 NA TGTGCCAGCAGCAAAACCCCGACTAGCGGGTCGGGGGAGCAGTACTTC CASSKTPTSGSGEQYF
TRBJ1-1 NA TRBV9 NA TGTGCCAGCAGCGAGGGGGGAGGGAACACTGAAGCTTTCTTT CASSEGGGNTEAFF